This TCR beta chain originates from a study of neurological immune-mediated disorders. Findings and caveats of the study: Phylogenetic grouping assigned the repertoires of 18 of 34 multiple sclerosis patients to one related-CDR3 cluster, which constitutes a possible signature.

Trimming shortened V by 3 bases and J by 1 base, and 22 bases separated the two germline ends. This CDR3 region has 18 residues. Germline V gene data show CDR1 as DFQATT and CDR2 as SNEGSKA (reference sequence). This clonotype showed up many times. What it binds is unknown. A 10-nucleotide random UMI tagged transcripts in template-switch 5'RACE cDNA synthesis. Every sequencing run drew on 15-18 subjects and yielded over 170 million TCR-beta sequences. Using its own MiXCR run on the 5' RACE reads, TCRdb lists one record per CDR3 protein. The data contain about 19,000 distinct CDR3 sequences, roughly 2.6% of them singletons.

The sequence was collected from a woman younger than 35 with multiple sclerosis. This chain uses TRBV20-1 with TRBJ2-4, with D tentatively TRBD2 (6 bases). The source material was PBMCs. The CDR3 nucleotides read TGCAGTGCTAGGACCCCTGGGGGGATTGCTGGGGCCAAAAACATTCAGTACTTC. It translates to CSARTPGGIAGAKNIQYF.